The 11 T cell receptor beta chains reported below all come from one sample, sequenced in a study of blood T cell repertoires in COVID-19. Repertoires were generated with immunoSEQ multiplex PCR, while TCRdb's copy carries only in-frame clones and drops some. The sample records about 360,000 clones, approximately 82% being singletons. The sequencing input was peripheral blood. Source of these receptors: a man younger than 40 with active or convalescent COVID-19.

CDR3 bases: TGTGCCAGCAGCCCCCGTTTCGGGGGGGGCTCCTACGAGCAGTACTTC. Its translation is CASSPRFGGGSYEQYF. The rearrangement joins TRBV4-2 to TRBJ2-7; TRBD2 matches at 8 bases. CDR1 and CDR2 from the germline V gene are LGHNA and YNFKEQ. The CDR3 consists of 16 residues. Trimming cost V 4 bases and J 0 bases; bases outside gene matches: 8.

This chain joins TRBV19 and TRBJ1-1; D gene unclear. The germline V and J ends were trimmed by 2 bases and 4 bases, with 8 bases remaining between them. The CDR3 totals 13 residues. In germline, CDR1 is LNHDA, CDR2 SQIVND (reference sequence). CDR3 residues: CASSINGLTEAFF. The CDR3 nucleotides are TGTGCCAGTAGTATAAACGGACTCACTGAAGCTTTCTTT.

This rearrangement joins TRBV6-1 to TRBJ2-3, with D unclear. Trimming cost V 1 base and J 9 bases, with 11 bases left between them. CDR1 is MNHNS and CDR2 is SASEGT in the germline V gene. CDR3 size: 13 residues. CDR3 amino acids: CASSEVLWATQYF. CDR3 in DNA: TGTGCCAGCAGTGAAGTCCTGTGGGCGACGCAGTATTTT.

The chain is built from TRBV7-2 and TRBJ1-4; unclear D gene. Per the germline V gene, CDR1 is SGHTA and CDR2 is FQGNSA. Trimming left V 4 bases short and J 5 bases short, with 8 bases between. This CDR3 has 13 amino acids. This CDR3 is CASSSVLNEKLFF. DNA of the CDR3: TGTGCCAGCAGCTCGGTATTAAATGAAAAACTGTTTTTT.

V and J are TRBV6-1 and TRBJ2-3; TRBD2 aligns across 13 bases. The CDR3 extends over 17 amino acids. CDR1 MNHNS and CDR2 SASEGT come from the germline V gene. J gave up 2 bases and V 2 bases, and 4 bases lay outside the gene matches. The CDR3 loop reads CASSESGLAGFTDTQYF. The DNA of the CDR3 is TGTGCCAGCAGTGAATCGGGACTAGCGGGGTTCACAGATACGCAGTATTTT.

This clone appeared a single time. This chain links TRBV5-1 with TRBJ1-4, with D possibly matching TRBD1 (5 bases). The CDR3 runs to 15 residues. CDR1 and CDR2 (germline): SGHRS, YFSETQ. The V end lost 0 bases, the J end lost 6 bases, and 12 bases lay between the germline ends. The CDR3 here is CASSLAGVKDEKLFF. The CDR3 DNA sequence: TGCGCCAGCAGCTTGGCGGGGGTAAAGGATGAAAAACTGTTTTTT.

This chain joins TRBV4-1 and TRBJ2-4, with 12 bases matching TRBD2. In germline, CDR1 is MGHRA, CDR2 YSYEKL. The CDR3 covers 18 residues. Trimming took 0 bases from V and 0 from J; bases not matched to a gene: 3. The CDR3 DNA reads TGCGCCAGCAGCCAAGAGGCTAGCGGGGGGGTAGCCAAAAACATTCAGTACTTC. This encodes CASSQEASGGVAKNIQYF.

The genes are TRBV5-4 and TRBJ1-2; D is unclear. Germline V gene lookup returns CDR1 SGHNT and CDR2 YYREEE (reference sequence). The CDR3 consists of 13 residues. Trimming stripped 1 base from V and 7 bases from J, with 11 bases between. CDR3 sequence reads: CASSLQVVGGYTF. The CDR3 nucleotides read TGTGCCAGCAGCTTGCAGGTAGTCGGTGGCTACACCTTC.

This rearrangement joins TRBV11-2 to TRBJ2-7; tentative D call: TRBD2 (6 bases). Trimming cost V 2 bases and J 4 bases, with 9 bases left between them. Looked up from germline, CDR1 is SGHAT and CDR2 is FQNNGV. The CDR3 runs to 13 residues. CDR3 residues: CASSLTSMYEQYF. Here the CDR3 DNA reads TGTGCCAGCAGCTTAACTAGCATGTACGAGCAGTACTTC.

This clone was seen only a few times. The V call is TRBV6-5, the J call TRBJ2-7, with D maybe TRBD1 (6 bases). The CDR3 length is 13 residues. Germline loops: CDR1 MNHEY, CDR2 SVGAGI. Between the trimmed V and J ends, which lost 6 bases and 2 bases, there was a span of 11 bases. CDR3 residues: CASSRRTAYEQYF. CDR3 coding DNA: TGTGCCAGCAGCCGACGGACAGCCTACGAGCAGTACTTC.

The J gene is TRBJ1-2, the V gene TRBV7-9; D gene uncertain. V was cut by 6 bases and J by 5 bases, with 13 bases left in between. The length of the CDR3 is 13 residues. The germline CDR1 and CDR2 sequences are SEHNR and FQNEAQ (reference sequence). DNA of the CDR3: TGTGCCAGCAGTTGGGCAGAAGCTTATGGCTACACCTTC. Translated, it gives CASSWAEAYGYTF.